This TCR beta chain was captured by sequencing in a study of blood T cell repertoires in COVID-19. At the level of the study: Samples of COVID-19 (acute and convalescent) were obtained from the United States, Italy and Spain. T cells, B-cell-depleted T cells, or PBMCs supplied cDNA or gDNA.

Here immunoSEQ multiplex PCR was the method, and the copy in TCRdb shows in-frame clones only, minus some. The table has some 400,000 clones, about four fifths seen once. This clone was recorded once. The sample taken for sequencing was peripheral blood. The receptor was isolated from a human donor with acute or convalescent COVID-19. The donor label of this sample is uncertain.

CDR3 protein: CASSLRGGSEQYF. As DNA, the CDR3 is TGTGCCAGCAGCTTGCGCGGGGGTTCCGAGCAGTACTTC. The chain employs TRBV5-4 and TRBJ2-7; 7 bases map to TRBD2. V lost 1 base and J lost 6; bases outside the gene matches: 4. The germline V gene has CDR1 SGHNT and CDR2 YYREEE (reference sequence). This CDR3 is built from 13 residues.